This paragraph covers one TCR beta chain sequence. The sample comes from a study of control samples from healthy donors and cancer patients. With 5 bases removed from V and 0 bases from J, the gap between germline ends came to 13 bases. CDR3 length: 15 amino acids. CDR1 and CDR2 (germline): SGHTA, FQGNSA. TCRdb's copy holds only in-frame clones and misses some; the assay was immunoSEQ multiplex PCR. Here the sample spans fewer than 200,000 clones, almost 90% being singletons. The V and J genes are TRBV7-2 and TRBJ1-1; maybe TRBD1 (5 bases). The receptor comes from a woman in her 30s in good health. Sequencing input: blood. Here the CDR3 DNA reads TGTGCCAGCAGCCTACCTCTGGGACTGAACACTGAAGCTTTCTTT. Its protein product is CASSLPLGLNTEAFF.